This is a list of T cell receptor beta chains from one sample in a study of Ad26.COV2.S vaccination and SARS-CoV-2 variants. Using immunoSEQ multiplex PCR, the repertoire was profiled, and TCRdb retains in-frame clones only, with some absent. The sample gives about 680,000 clones, 70% to 90% of which show up once; about 1.5% is in the top ten. This material consisted of peripheral blood, taken in a trial of Ad26.COV2.S vaccine versus placebo. All receptors come from a person aged 18-65 years who received the Ad26.COV2.S COVID-19 vaccine or a placebo. CDR3s include the opening cysteine and the closing phenylalanine or tryptophan. Each record gives: CDR3 length, J gene, D gene, V gene, clone size, CDR3 protein, CDR3 DNA. The D gene is left open where the match is weak. Size values are once, few and many counts, or a class for expanded clones, and some rows have none.

12 | TRBJ1-2 | . | TRBV12-3/TRBV12-4 | . | CASSPPGYGYTF | TGTGCCAGCAGTCCCCCGGGGTATGGCTACACCTTC
14 | TRBJ2-5 | TRBD1 | TRBV24-1 | . | CATSDPGTGVTQYF | TGTGCCACCAGTGATCCCGGGACAGGGGTGACCCAGTACTTC
14 | TRBJ2-3 | . | TRBV3-1/TRBV3-2 | . | CASSQGRVFDTQYF | TGTGCCAGCAGCCAAGGGAGGGTATTTGATACGCAGTATTTT
17 | TRBJ1-6 | TRBD1 | TRBV9 | few | CASSVEGWTGTNSPLHF | TGTGCCAGCAGCGTAGAGGGTTGGACAGGGACCAATTCACCCCTCCACTTT
14 | TRBJ2-3 | . | TRBV10-3 | . | CAIGDLRGGDTQYF | TGTGCCATTGGAGACTTAAGAGGTGGAGATACGCAGTATTTT
15 | TRBJ2-2 | TRBD1 | TRBV5-1 | . | CASSPLQGATGELFF | TGCGCCAGCTCCCCCTTACAGGGGGCCACCGGGGAGCTGTTTTTT
14 | TRBJ2-7 | . | TRBV3-1/TRBV3-2 | . | CASSPTVSSYEQYF | TGTGCCAGCAGCCCGACAGTTAGCTCCTACGAGCAGTACTTC
16 | TRBJ1-6 | TRBD1 | TRBV6-1 | few | CASSASWTGGNSPLHF | TGTGCCAGCAGTGCGTCCTGGACAGGGGGTAATTCACCCCTCCACTTT
15 | TRBJ2-7 | TRBD1 | TRBV5-4 | . | CASSTAGTGSYEQYF | TGTGCCAGCAGCACGGCCGGGACAGGTTCTTACGAGCAGTACTTC
13 | TRBJ1-2 | . | TRBV29-1 | . | CSVALDPPYGYTF | TGCAGCGTGGCCTTAGATCCCCCCTATGGCTACACCTTC
14 | TRBJ2-2 | . | TRBV5-8 | once | CASSLKPNTGELFF | TGTGCCAGCAGCTTAAAACCAAACACCGGGGAGCTGTTTTTT
18 | TRBJ2-3 | TRBD2 | TRBV7-6 | . | CASSSHRTSGGGTDTQYF | TGTGCCAGCAGTTCGCATCGGACTAGCGGGGGGGGTACAGATACGCAGTATTTT
16 | TRBJ1-4 | . | TRBV15 | . | CATSRDSQGREEKLFF | TGTGCCACCAGCAGAGATTCGCAGGGGCGGGAGGAAAAACTGTTTTTT
14 | TRBJ2-7 | TRBD2 | TRBV19 | . | CASRVLAGAYEQYF | TGTGCCAGTAGAGTACTAGCGGGAGCCTACGAGCAGTACTTC
16 | TRBJ2-1 | . | TRBV19 | . | CASSGSGLRGVNEQFF | TGTGCCAGTAGTGGATCGGGACTCAGGGGAGTAAATGAGCAGTTCTTC
17 | TRBJ2-5 | TRBD1 | TRBV7-3 | . | CASGTGTGPLPGETQYF | TGTGCCAGCGGTACCGGGACAGGGCCTCTCCCCGGGGAGACCCAGTACTTC
13 | TRBJ2-5 | TRBD2 | TRBV3-1/TRBV3-2 | once | CASSRTSRETQYF | TGTGCCAGCAGCCGGACTAGCAGAGAGACCCAGTACTTC